One and the same sample provided the 18 T cell receptor beta chains below, sequenced in a study of blood T cell repertoires in COVID-19. TCRdb's table, derived via immunoSEQ multiplex PCR, lists solely in-frame clones and lacks some. The table records around 100,000 clones, 70% to 80% of them present only once. Sequenced: peripheral blood. The receptors derive from a man aged 65-85 years with active or convalescent COVID-19.

The V gene is TRBV5-1, the J gene TRBJ2-1, with no clear D. The CDR3 extends over 15 amino acids. Trimming left V 5 bases short and J 8 bases short, with 20 bases between. In germline, CDR1 is SGHRS, CDR2 YFSETQ. CDR3 nucleotide sequence: TGCGCCAGCAGTAAGGAACTACCAGCTGTAGATGAGCAGTTCTTC. Translating gives CASSKELPAVDEQFF.

The chain employs TRBV24-1 and TRBJ2-3, with 14 bases matching TRBD2. The V segment lost 5 bases and the J segment 0 bases; nucleotides outside the gene matches: 18. Per germline, CDR1 KGHDR and CDR2 SFDVKD. The CDR3 extends over 22 amino acids. The CDR3 protein is CATSGGQGAPGLAGASTDTQYF. Written as DNA, the CDR3 is TGTGCCACCAGTGGGGGACAGGGGGCACCGGGACTAGCGGGGGCCAGCACAGATACGCAGTATTTT.

V usage is TRBV11-3 and J usage is TRBJ2-1; D may be TRBD2 (7 bases). Per the germline V gene, CDR1 is SGHNT and CDR2 is YENEEA. The CDR3 totals 16 residues. The ends were cut back, 1 base at V and 6 bases at J, with 16 bases in the middle. In nucleotides, the CDR3 is TGTGCCAGCAGCTTAGCCCTCGGAGGGGGGGCCAATGAGCAGTTCTTC. Translation gives CASSLALGGGANEQFF.

This clone was seen only a few times. This CDR3 is CASSSTGVDEQYF. CDR3 bases: TGTGCCAGCAGCTCTACAGGGGTCGACGAGCAGTACTTC. V usage is TRBV7-6 and J usage is TRBJ2-7, with 7 positions matching TRBD1. Losses at the gene ends were 4 bases for V and 5 bases for J; bases not matched to a gene: 5. CDR1 is SGHVS and CDR2 is FNYEAQ in the germline V gene. CDR3 length equals 13 residues.

The genes are TRBV7-9 and TRBJ2-7; D is uncertain. Germline lookup yields CDR1 SEHNR and CDR2 FQNEAQ (reference sequence). Trimming took off 4 bases at V and 3 bases at J, with 10 bases between the two ends. This CDR3 region has 13 residues. The CDR3 loop reads CASSYVGFYEQYF. Here the CDR3 DNA reads TGTGCCAGCAGCTACGTCGGGTTCTACGAGCAGTACTTC.

The chain combines TRBV24-1 with TRBJ2-3; 14 nucleotides line up with TRBD2. V lost 4 bases, J lost 4 bases, and 3 bases stayed unmatched. Germline V gene sequence: CDR1 KGHDR, CDR2 SFDVKD. CDR3 size: 16 residues. CDR3 sequence reads: CATSDGTSGGPDTQYF. CDR3 in DNA: TGTGCCACCAGTGACGGGACTAGCGGGGGTCCAGATACGCAGTATTTT.

This rearrangement joins TRBV19 to TRBJ2-2, with TRBD2 matching over 8 bases. Germline values: CDR1 LNHDA, CDR2 SQIVND (reference sequence). The CDR3 loop spans 16 amino acids. Trimming cost V 10 bases and J 1 base; bases outside gene matches: 11. The CDR3 loop is CATGGVGRMNTGELFF. The DNA for the CDR3 is TGTGCCACCGGGGGGGTCGGGAGAATGAACACCGGGGAGCTGTTTTTT.

The chain combines TRBV10-2 with TRBJ2-7; 8 bases are shared with TRBD2. The length of the CDR3 is 14 residues. Trimming took 8 bases from V and 6 from J; bases not matched to a gene: 12. Germline-derived CDR1 and CDR2 are WSHSY and SAAADI. The DNA of the CDR3 is TGCGCCAGCGGTCTGTCGGGCGCGGGAGGCGAGCAGTACTTC. Its protein is CASGLSGAGGEQYF.

The chain joins TRBV18 to TRBJ2-7; perhaps TRBD2 as D (6 bases). In germline, CDR1 is KGHSH, CDR2 LQKENI. CDR3 length equals 13 residues. V was shortened by 3 bases and J by 6 bases, with 12 bases between the two germline ends. CDR3 in amino acids: CASSPVGGSEQYF. The CDR3 DNA follows: TGTGCCAGCTCACCCGTTGGAGGGAGCGAGCAGTACTTC.

The chain couples TRBV9 to TRBJ2-4; TRBD2 is a possible D gene (6 bases). Deletions cut 3 bases from V and 2 bases from J, with 9 bases between. The V gene's germline CDR1 is SGDLS and CDR2 YYNGEE. CDR3 size: 14 residues. In nucleotides, the CDR3 is TGTGCCAGCAGCGGGGGGGATTCCAAAAACATTCAGTACTTC. It translates to CASSGGDSKNIQYF.

The chain couples TRBV19 to TRBJ2-1; the D gene is possibly TRBD2 (5 bases). Trimming took off 7 bases at V and 6 bases at J, with 19 bases between the two ends. Per the germline V gene, CDR1 is LNHDA and CDR2 is SQIVND (reference sequence). The CDR3 runs 15 residues. The CDR3 region is CASTQTISVINEQFF. Here the CDR3 DNA reads TGTGCCAGTACTCAGACTATCTCGGTCATCAATGAGCAGTTCTTC.

This clone appeared once. The chain carries TRBV7-6 and TRBJ2-1, with TRBD2 matching 10 bases. Trimming removed 4 bases from V and 5 bases from J; junction bases left unmatched: 11. The CDR3 consists of 17 residues. CDR1 and CDR2 (germline): SGHVS, FNYEAQ. CDR3 sequence: CASSSSSGRALNNEQFF. CDR3 DNA: TGTGCCAGCAGCTCAAGCAGCGGGAGGGCCCTCAACAATGAGCAGTTCTTC.

The gene calls are TRBV9 and TRBJ2-1; a weak D match, TRBD2 (6 bases). The CDR3 extends over 17 amino acids. The V end lost 0 bases, the J end lost 6 bases, and 19 bases lay between the germline ends. The germline V gene encodes CDR1 SGDLS and CDR2 YYNGEE. The DNA of the CDR3 is TGTGCCAGCAGCGTAGAAGAGGGACGGGAGTGGGGCAATGAGCAGTTCTTC. This encodes CASSVEEGREWGNEQFF.

This clone was counted at least ten times. The J gene is TRBJ2-2, the V gene TRBV5-6, with TRBD2 matching over 10 bases. Germline values: CDR1 SGHDT, CDR2 YYEEEE. The CDR3 extends over 19 amino acids. J lost 3 bases, V lost 0 bases, and 11 bases had no gene match. CDR3 residues: CASSLASGSFPRDTGELFF. In DNA, the CDR3 is TGTGCCAGCAGCTTGGCTAGCGGGAGTTTCCCCCGCGACACCGGGGAGCTGTTTTTT. Full variable domain (rest looked up from reference TRBV5-6 and TRBJ2-2): DAGVTQSPTHLIKTRGQQVTLRCSPKSGHDTVSWYQQALGQGPQFIFQYYEEEERQRGNFPDRFSGHQFPNYSSELNVNALLLGDSALYLCASSLASGSFPRDTGELFFGEGSRLTVL.

CDR3 loop: CASSQDTGAFYGYTF. The CDR3 DNA reads as TGTGCCAGCAGCCAAGATACAGGTGCCTTCTATGGCTACACCTTC. The chain links TRBV3-1 (or the pseudogene TRBV3-2) to TRBJ1-2; D might be TRBD1 (5 bases). The CDR3 extends over 15 amino acids. Germline V lookup: CDR1 LGHDT, CDR2 YNNKEL (reference sequence). The V end was cut by 0 bases, the J end by 4 bases, with 12 bases between.

The chain links TRBV6-1 to TRBJ1-1, with D possibly TRBD1 on 5 matching bases. V dropped 5 bases and J dropped 5 bases, with 12 bases sitting between them. The length of the CDR3 is 13 residues. Germline CDR1 MNHNS, CDR2 SASEGT. This CDR3 is CASSSTVRTEAFF. Written as DNA, the CDR3 is TGTGCCAGCAGTTCGACAGTGAGGACTGAAGCTTTCTTT.

The chain recombines TRBV24-1 with TRBJ2-1; 7 nucleotides match TRBD1. Germline V gene sequence: CDR1 KGHDR, CDR2 SFDVKD. The CDR3 has 16 residues. V shed 5 bases, J shed 0 bases, and the junction held 6 bases outside the gene matches. The CDR3 coding sequence is TGTGCCACCAGTGTCTTCGGGACAGCCTCCTACAATGAGCAGTTCTTC. Translation: CATSVFGTASYNEQFF.

This clone was found once. The rearrangement uses TRBV18 and TRBJ2-7, with 10 bases fitting TRBD1. With 3 bases clipped from V and 5 bases from J, the junction kept 7 bases outside the gene matches. Germline V gives CDR1 KGHSH, CDR2 LQKENI. The CDR3 sequence is 15 residues long. The CDR3 bases are TGTGCCAGCTCACCTCGACAGGGGGCCGGGGACGAGCAGTACTTC. It codes for CASSPRQGAGDEQYF.